This T cell receptor beta chain is drawn from a study of cytomegalovirus exposure and HLA in healthy donors. General study findings and limits: In an earlier analysis, in approximately 570 donors, most V segments appeared productive either ~90% or ~30% of the time.

About this clone itself: Antigen unknown.

The PCR employed 60 Vbeta primers together with 13 Jbeta primers. In the original processing: A later analysis counted some 87 million unique TCR beta chains, around 10 million shared. Clones were read by immunoSEQ multiplex PCR, and TCRdb kept only the in-frame ones, dropping some. V, J and clone size were drawn from that table, and D and trimming were deduced from the DNA. The sample carries 150,000 to 200,000 clones, roughly three quarters recorded once. The CDR3 runs 17 residues. Germline-derived CDR1 and CDR2 are SGHAT and FQNNGV. The germline V and J ends were trimmed by 0 bases and 0 bases, with 12 bases remaining between them.

The chain joins TRBV11-2 to TRBJ1-3; tentatively, D is TRBD1 (6 bases). The TCR originated in a woman in her 50s in good health and CMV-seronegative. The sample was PBMCs. Here the CDR3 DNA reads TGTGCCAGCAGCTTAGATATCACAGGGCTCTCTGGAAACACCATATATTTT. Amino acids: CASSLDITGLSGNTIYF.